These 11 T cell receptor beta chains were all obtained from the same sample, sequenced in a study of spatial heterogeneity in lung cancer. Time point given: sample taken at primary tumor resection. Whole RNA obtained from tumor, nontumor lung or frozen PBMC underwent sequencing without sorting. TCRdb fed the 5' RACE reads into MiXCR, producing one record per CDR3 protein. The sample lists 10,000 to 11,000 distinct CDR3 sequences, approximately 24% seen once, with 33% in the top ten. Sequenced material: PBMCs, taken at surgery. These receptors all come from a female donor with early-stage non-small cell lung cancer.

This clonotype was found many times. The chain is built from TRBV29-1 and TRBJ2-3, with D possibly matching TRBD1 (6 bases). CDR3 length: 14 amino acids. V was trimmed by 6 bases and J by 6 bases, leaving 19 bases between them. CDR1 is SQVTM and CDR2 is ANQGSEA in the germline V gene. DNA of the CDR3: TGCAGCGTAAGGGGGTCCTCGGCCCCGGATACGCAGTATTTT. It translates to CSVRGSSAPDTQYF.

V usage is TRBV5-5 and J usage is TRBJ2-3; 11 bases match TRBD2. Germline trimming cut 0 bases from V and 4 bases from J; bases unmatched to any gene: 4. Germline V lookup: CDR1 SGHKS, CDR2 YYEKEE (reference sequence). The CDR3 is made up of 16 amino acids. This CDR3 reads CASSLGLAGGADTQYF. In DNA form, the CDR3 reads TGTGCCAGCAGCTTGGGCCTAGCGGGAGGAGCAGATACGCAGTATTTT. Full variable domain (outside the CDR3, taken from reference TRBV5-5 and TRBJ2-3): DAGVTQSPTHLIKTRGQQVTLRCSPISGHKSVSWYQQVLGQGPQFIFQYYEKEERGRGNFPDRFSARQFPNYSSELNVNALLLGDSALYLCASSLGLAGGADTQYFGPGTRLTVL.

This clonotype has at least ten counts. The genes are TRBV5-1 and TRBJ2-3; no definite D call. The V and J ends lost 4 bases and 0 bases respectively, with 6 bases between them. Germline V gives CDR1 SGHRS, CDR2 YFSETQ. This CDR3 has 13 residues. CDR3 loop: CASSPPSTDTQYF. In DNA, the CDR3 is TGCGCCAGCAGCCCTCCTAGCACAGATACGCAGTATTTT.

In its sample, this clonotype is medium-sized (0.01 to 0.1%). V and J are TRBV19 and TRBJ2-7; D remains ambiguous. V was cut by 10 bases and J by 3 bases, with 13 bases left in between. The CDR3 consists of 12 residues. The V gene's germline CDR1 is LNHDA and CDR2 SQIVND (reference sequence). The CDR3 region is CATGEGFYEQYF. The CDR3 region has the DNA TGTGCCACCGGCGAAGGGTTCTACGAGCAGTACTTC.

This clonotype was detected only a few times. This chain joins TRBV2 and TRBJ2-1, with TRBD2 as a possible D gene (7 bases). Per germline, CDR1 SNHLY and CDR2 FYNNEI. The ends were cut back, 8 bases at V and 6 bases at J, with 23 bases in the middle. CDR3 length: 16 residues. CDR3 DNA sequence: TGTGCCAGCGGCCCCTTAGGAGGGAGGGGGGGCAATGAGCAGTTCTTC. Protein: CASGPLGGRGGNEQFF. The complete variable domain, with remaining parts taken from reference TRBV2 and TRBJ2-1, reads EPEVTQTPSHQVTQMGQEVILRCVPISNHLYFYWYRQILGQKVEFLVSFYNNEISEKSEIFDDQFSVERPDGSNFTLKIRSTKLEDSAMYFCASGPLGGRGGNEQFFGPGTRLTVL.

The V call is TRBV29-1, the J call TRBJ2-3, with D perhaps matching TRBD1 or TRBD2 (7 bases each). The CDR3 extends over 12 amino acids. V was pared by 3 bases and J by 7 bases, with 11 bases between. Germline-derived CDR1 and CDR2 are SQVTM and ANQGSEA. The DNA for the CDR3 is TGCAGCGTTGACAGGGGGGGGTATACGCAGTATTTT. Its translation is CSVDRGGYTQYF.

A few counts support this clonotype. The chain combines TRBV20-1 with TRBJ2-1; 7 nucleotides align to TRBD2. Germline V gives CDR1 DFQATT, CDR2 SNEGSKA (reference sequence). The CDR3 contains 13 residues. The V segment lost 0 bases and the J segment 16 bases; nucleotides outside the gene matches: 12. The CDR3 DNA sequence: TGCAGTGCTAGAGATTTGAACGGGAGGCCCCAATTCTTC. Translated, it gives CSARDLNGRPQFF.

The chain has TRBV28 and TRBJ2-7; TRBD2 matches at 10 bases. The junction had 4 bases not matched to a gene; V was cut back by 2 bases and J by 6 bases. This CDR3 is built from 14 residues. From germline, CDR1 is MDHEN and CDR2 SYDVKM. CDR3 region: CASSLASGRGEQYF. CDR3 nucleotide sequence: TGTGCCAGCAGTTTAGCGAGCGGGAGGGGCGAGCAGTACTTC.

Worth noting for this clonotype: Relative to the germline gene, one junction end is altered; a read error may explain this. This chain uses TRBV25-1 with TRBJ1-1; D may be TRBD1 (5 bases). The germline gives CDR1 MGHDK, CDR2 SYGVNS. The CDR3 extends over 12 amino acids. CDR3 sequence: CAGSDSRSEAFF. CDR3 coding DNA: TGTGCCGGCAGTGACAGTCGGTCTGAAGCTTTCTTT.

This clonotype has a handful of counts. The CDR3 DNA follows: TGCGCCAGCAGTCATGCTGGGGCAGATACGCAGTATTTT. Its translation is CASSHAGADTQYF. The gene calls are TRBV10-1 and TRBJ2-3; D uncertain. Trimming removed 5 bases at V and 4 bases at J, with 10 bases between. The V gene's germline CDR1 is WNHNN and CDR2 SYGVQD (reference sequence). The CDR3 has 13 residues.

The sample holds a few counts of this clonotype. The genes are TRBV10-3 and TRBJ2-3; 8 bases are a match to TRBD2. V shed 6 bases and J 4 bases; nucleotides not matched to a gene: 12. Germline CDR1 ENHRY, CDR2 SYGVKD. The CDR3 has 16 amino acids. CDR3 sequence: CAISESPSGLADTQYF. The CDR3, as DNA: TGTGCCATCAGCGAAAGCCCTAGCGGGCTGGCAGATACGCAGTATTTT.